This TCR beta chain was identified during a study of cytomegalovirus exposure and HLA in healthy donors. Overall study: Clustering assigned 70% to 85% of the approximately 400 genotyped donors to the Caucasian-associated ancestry cluster.

Comment on this clone: What it recognizes is unknown.

Donors had nominal health at sampling but likely had unrecorded immune exposures. General observations from the study: The authors listed around 150 TCR beta chains as cytomegalovirus-associated. TCR beta V segments were, for the most part, productive about 87% or about 30% of the time in an earlier analysis.

Primers for the PCR totalled 60 Vbeta and 13 Jbeta. Sequencing used immunoSEQ multiplex PCR; TCRdb keeps in-frame clones, though not all of them. The sample yields over 150,000 clones, 75% to 85% seen once. This CDR3 region has 12 residues. Germline V lookup: CDR1 SEHNR, CDR2 FQNEAQ (reference sequence). V shed 4 bases and J shed 13 bases, with 16 bases lying between them. J is TRBJ1-2 and V is TRBV7-9; D is possibly TRBD1 (5 bases). The sequencing sample was made of PBMCs. The sequence came from a woman aged 45-65 years in good health and CMV-seronegative. The CDR3 protein is CASSSGVGGPTF. In DNA, the CDR3 is TGTGCCAGCAGCTCGGGGGTGGGGGGACCCACCTTC. The complete variable domain, with remaining parts taken from reference TRBV7-9 and TRBJ1-2, reads DTGVSQNPRHKITKRGQNVTFRCDPISEHNRLYWYRQTLGQGPEFLTYFQNEAQLEKSRLLSDRFSAERPKGSFSTLEIQRTEQGDSAMYLCASSSGVGGPTFGSGTRLTVV.